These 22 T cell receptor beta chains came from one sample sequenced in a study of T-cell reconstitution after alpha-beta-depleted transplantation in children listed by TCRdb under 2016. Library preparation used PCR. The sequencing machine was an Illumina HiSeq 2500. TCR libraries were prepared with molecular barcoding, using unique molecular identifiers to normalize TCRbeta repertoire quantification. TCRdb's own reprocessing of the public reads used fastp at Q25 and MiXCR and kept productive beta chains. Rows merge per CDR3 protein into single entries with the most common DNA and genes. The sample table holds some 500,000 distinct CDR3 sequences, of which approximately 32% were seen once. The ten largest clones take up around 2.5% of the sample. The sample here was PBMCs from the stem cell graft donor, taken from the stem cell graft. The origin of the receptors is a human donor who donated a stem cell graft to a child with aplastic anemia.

CDR3 sequence: CASSLGPTVMNTEAFF. The CDR3 DNA follows: TGTGCCAGCAGCTTAGGACCCACGGTCATGAACACTGAAGCTTTCTTT. This chain uses TRBV7-8 with TRBJ1-1; D call uncertain. Looked up from germline, CDR1 is SGHVS and CDR2 is FQNEAQ. The CDR3 contains 16 residues. The V and J ends lost 1 base and 0 bases respectively, with 12 bases between them.

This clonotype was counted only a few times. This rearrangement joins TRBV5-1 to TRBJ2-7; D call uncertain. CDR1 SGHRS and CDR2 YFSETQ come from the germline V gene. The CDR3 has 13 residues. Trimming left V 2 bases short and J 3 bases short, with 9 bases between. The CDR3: CASSFGQDYEQYV. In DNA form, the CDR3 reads TGCGCCAGCAGCTTTGGGCAGGACTACGAGCAGTACGTC.

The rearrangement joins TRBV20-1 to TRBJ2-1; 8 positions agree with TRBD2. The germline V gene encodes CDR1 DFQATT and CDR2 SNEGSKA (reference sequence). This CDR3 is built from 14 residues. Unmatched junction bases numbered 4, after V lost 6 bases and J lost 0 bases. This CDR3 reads CSAETSVSYNEQFF. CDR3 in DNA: TGCAGTGCGGAGACTAGCGTCTCCTACAATGAGCAGTTCTTC.

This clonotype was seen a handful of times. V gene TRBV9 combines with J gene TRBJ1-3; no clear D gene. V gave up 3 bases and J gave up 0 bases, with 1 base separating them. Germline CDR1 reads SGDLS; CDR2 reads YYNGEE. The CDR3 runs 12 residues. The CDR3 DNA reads TGTGCCAGCAGCGGCTCTGGAAACACCATATATTTT. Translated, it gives CASSGSGNTIYF.

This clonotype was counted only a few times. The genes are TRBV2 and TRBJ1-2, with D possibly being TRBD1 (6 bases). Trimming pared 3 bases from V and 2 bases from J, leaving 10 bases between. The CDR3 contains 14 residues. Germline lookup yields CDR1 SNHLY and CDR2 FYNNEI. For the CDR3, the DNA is TGTGCCAGCAGTGAGTGGCAGGGGAACTATGGCTACACCTTC. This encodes CASSEWQGNYGYTF. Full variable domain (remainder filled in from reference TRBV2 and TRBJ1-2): EPEVTQTPSHQVTQMGQEVILRCVPISNHLYFYWYRQILGQKVEFLVSFYNNEISEKSEIFDDQFSVERPDGSNFTLKIRSTKLEDSAMYFCASSEWQGNYGYTFGSGTRLTVV.

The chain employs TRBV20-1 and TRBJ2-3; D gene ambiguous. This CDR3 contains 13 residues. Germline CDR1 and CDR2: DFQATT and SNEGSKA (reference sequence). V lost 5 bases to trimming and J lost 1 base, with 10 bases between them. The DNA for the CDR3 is TGCAGTGCTGGGGTCGGAGGCACAGATACGCAGTATTTT. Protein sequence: CSAGVGGTDTQYF.

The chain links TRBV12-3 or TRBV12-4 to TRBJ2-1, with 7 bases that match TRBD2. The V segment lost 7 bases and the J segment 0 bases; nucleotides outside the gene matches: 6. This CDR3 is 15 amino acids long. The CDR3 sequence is CASTPSGVSYNEQFF. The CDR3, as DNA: TGTGCCAGCACTCCGAGCGGGGTCTCCTACAATGAGCAGTTCTTC.

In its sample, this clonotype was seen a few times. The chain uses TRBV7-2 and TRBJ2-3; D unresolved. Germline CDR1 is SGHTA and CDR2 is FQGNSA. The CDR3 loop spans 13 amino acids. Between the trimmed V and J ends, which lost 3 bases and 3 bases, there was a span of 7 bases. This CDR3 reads CASSFFGTDTQYF. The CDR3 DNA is TGTGCCAGCAGCTTTTTCGGGACAGATACGCAGTATTTT.

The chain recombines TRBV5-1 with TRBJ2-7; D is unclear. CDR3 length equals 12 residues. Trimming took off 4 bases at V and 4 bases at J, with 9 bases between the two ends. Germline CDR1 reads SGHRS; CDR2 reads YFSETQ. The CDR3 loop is CASSQYTYEQYV. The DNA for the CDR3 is TGCGCCAGCAGCCAGTATACATACGAGCAGTACGTC.

CDR3 sequence (DNA): TGTGCCGCCGGGGGTGGGGGAAGGAGAAGCACTGAAGCTTTCTTT. It codes for CAAGGGGRRSTEAFF. The rearrangement uses TRBV12-3 or TRBV12-4 and TRBJ1-1, with D tentatively TRBD1 (5 bases). V was cut by 11 bases and J by 4 bases, with 23 bases left in between. This CDR3 has 15 residues.

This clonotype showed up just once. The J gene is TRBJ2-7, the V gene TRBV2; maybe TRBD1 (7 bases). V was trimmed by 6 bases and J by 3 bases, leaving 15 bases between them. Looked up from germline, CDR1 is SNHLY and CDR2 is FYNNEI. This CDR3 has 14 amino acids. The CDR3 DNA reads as TGTGCCAGCAGCAGGCGGGGACAGAACTACGAGCAGTACTTC. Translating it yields CASSRRGQNYEQYF.

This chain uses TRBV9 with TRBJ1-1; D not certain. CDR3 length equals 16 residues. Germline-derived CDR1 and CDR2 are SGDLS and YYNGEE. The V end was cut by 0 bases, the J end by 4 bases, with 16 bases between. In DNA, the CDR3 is TGTGCCAGCAGCGTAGAGGACCGGGAGGATGCCACTGAAGCTTTCTTT. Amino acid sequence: CASSVEDREDATEAFF.

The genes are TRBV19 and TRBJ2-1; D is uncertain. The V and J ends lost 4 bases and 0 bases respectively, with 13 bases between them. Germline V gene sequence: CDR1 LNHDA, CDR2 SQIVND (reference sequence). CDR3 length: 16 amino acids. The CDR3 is CASSSWALSSYNEQFF. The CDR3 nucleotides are TGTGCCAGTAGTAGTTGGGCGTTGAGCTCCTACAATGAGCAGTTCTTC.

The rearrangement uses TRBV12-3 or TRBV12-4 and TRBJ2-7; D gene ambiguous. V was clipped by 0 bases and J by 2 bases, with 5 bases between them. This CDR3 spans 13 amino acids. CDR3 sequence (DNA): TGTGCCAGCAGTTTAGCGTTTGCCTACGAGCAGTACTTC. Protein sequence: CASSLAFAYEQYF.

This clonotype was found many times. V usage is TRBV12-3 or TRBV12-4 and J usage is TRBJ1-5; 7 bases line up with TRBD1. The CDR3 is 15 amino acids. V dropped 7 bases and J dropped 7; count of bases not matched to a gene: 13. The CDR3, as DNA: TGTGCCAGCACCAAGGGGGCAGGCTCTCCGCAGCCCCAGCATTTT. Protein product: CASTKGAGSPQPQHF.

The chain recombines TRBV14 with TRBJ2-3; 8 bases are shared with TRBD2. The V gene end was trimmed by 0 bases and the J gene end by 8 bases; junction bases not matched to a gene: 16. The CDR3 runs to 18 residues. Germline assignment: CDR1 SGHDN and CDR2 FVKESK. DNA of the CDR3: TGTGCCAGCAGCCAAGACCCTGCCGTAAGCGGGAGAGCGAGTACGCAGTATTTT. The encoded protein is CASSQDPAVSGRASTQYF.

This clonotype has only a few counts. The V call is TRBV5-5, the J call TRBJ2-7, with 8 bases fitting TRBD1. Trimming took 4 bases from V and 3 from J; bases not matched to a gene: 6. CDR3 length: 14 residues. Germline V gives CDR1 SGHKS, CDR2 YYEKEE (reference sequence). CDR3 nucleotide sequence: TGTGCCAGCAGCCTGGGACAGGTCAACTACGAGCAGTACTTC. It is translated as CASSLGQVNYEQYF.

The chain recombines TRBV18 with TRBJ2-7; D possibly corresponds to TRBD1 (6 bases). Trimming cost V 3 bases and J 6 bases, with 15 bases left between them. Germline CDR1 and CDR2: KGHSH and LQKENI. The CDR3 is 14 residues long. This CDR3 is CASSPPPRGSEQYF. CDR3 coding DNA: TGTGCCAGCTCACCCCCGCCGAGGGGGAGCGAGCAGTACTTC.

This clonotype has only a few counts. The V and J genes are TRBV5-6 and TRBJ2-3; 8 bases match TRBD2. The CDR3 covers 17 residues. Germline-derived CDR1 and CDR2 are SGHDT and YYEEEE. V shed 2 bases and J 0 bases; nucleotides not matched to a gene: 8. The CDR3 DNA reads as TGTGCCAGCAGCTTAACCCCCGGACTAGCTAGCACAGATACGCAGTATTTT. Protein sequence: CASSLTPGLASTDTQYF.

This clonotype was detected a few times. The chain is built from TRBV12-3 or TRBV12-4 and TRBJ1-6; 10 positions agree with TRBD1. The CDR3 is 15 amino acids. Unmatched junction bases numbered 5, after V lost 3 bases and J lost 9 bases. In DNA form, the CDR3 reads TGTGCCAGCAGTTTTCGGGGACAGGGGAGTTCACCCCTCCACTTT. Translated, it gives CASSFRGQGSSPLHF.

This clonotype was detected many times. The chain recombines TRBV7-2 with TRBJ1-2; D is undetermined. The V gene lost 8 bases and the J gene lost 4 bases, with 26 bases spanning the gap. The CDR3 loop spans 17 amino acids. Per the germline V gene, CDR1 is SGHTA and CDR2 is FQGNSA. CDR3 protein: CASFPFPGDGDSYGYTF. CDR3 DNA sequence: TGTGCCAGCTTTCCCTTCCCCGGCGACGGAGACTCCTATGGCTACACCTTC. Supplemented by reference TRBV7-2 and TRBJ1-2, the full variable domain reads GAGVSQSPSNKVTEKGKDVELRCDPISGHTALYWYRQSLGQGLEFLIYFQGNSAPDKSGLPSDRFSAERTGGSVSTLTIQRTQQEDSAVYLCASFPFPGDGDSYGYTFGSGTRLTVV.

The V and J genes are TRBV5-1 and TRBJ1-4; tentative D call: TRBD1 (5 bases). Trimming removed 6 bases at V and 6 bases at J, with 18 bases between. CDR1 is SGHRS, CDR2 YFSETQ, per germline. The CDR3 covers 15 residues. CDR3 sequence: CASTIGQGNYEKLFF. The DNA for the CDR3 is TGCGCCAGCACCATTGGGCAGGGTAATTATGAAAAACTGTTTTTT.